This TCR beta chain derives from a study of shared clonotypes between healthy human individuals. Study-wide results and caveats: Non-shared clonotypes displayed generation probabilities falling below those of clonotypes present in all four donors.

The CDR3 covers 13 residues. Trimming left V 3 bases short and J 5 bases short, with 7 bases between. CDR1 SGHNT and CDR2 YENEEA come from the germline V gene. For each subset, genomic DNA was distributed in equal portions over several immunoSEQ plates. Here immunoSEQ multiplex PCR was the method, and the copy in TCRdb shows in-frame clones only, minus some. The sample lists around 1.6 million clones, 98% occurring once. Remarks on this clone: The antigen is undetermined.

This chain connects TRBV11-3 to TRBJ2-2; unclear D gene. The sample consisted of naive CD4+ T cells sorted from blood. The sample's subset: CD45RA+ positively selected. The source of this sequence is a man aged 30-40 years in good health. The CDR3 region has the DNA TGTGCCAGCAGCTTCACCGCAACCGGGGAGCTGTTTTTT. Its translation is CASSFTATGELFF.